The clone carrying this T cell receptor (beta chain) was observed at least ten times. Its antigen is not known. This specimen belongs to a study of T cell repertoires in cytomegalovirus infection. Study outcomes and limitations: The cumulative frequency of public TCR beta families distinguished individuals who carried CMV together with the relevant HLA. CMV-specific TCR beta clonotypes restricted by HLA-C dominated the ex vivo response.

From germline, CDR1 is SGHTA and CDR2 FQGNSA. Trimming removed 1 base from V and 6 bases from J, with 9 bases in between. This CDR3 is built from 14 residues. Using its own MiXCR run on the reads, TCRdb lists one record per CDR3 protein. Of around 530,000 distinct CDR3 sequences in the sample, approximately 17% were seen once. The V and J genes are TRBV7-2 and TRBJ1-4; no clear D. This receptor was identified in a human donor in good health (CMV status not recorded). Some clones in this sample may be carry-over from other donors' samples. Sequenced sample: CD8+ T cells from PBMCs. CDR3 in amino acids: CASSLELSYEKLFF. In DNA form, the CDR3 reads TGTGCCAGCAGCTTAGAACTGTCTTATGAAAAACTGTTTTTT.